The present T cell receptor beta chain was sequenced within a study of technical replicates of blood from a handful of donors. Trimming pared 4 bases from V and 8 bases from J, leaving 15 bases between. CDR3 length: 13 residues. CDR1 and CDR2 (germline): SGHRS, YFSETQ. Repertoires were generated with immunoSEQ multiplex PCR, while TCRdb's copy carries only in-frame clones and drops some. The sample carries about 94,000 clones, 95% recorded once. The sequenced material came from T cells isolated from PBMCs. The receptor comes from a human donor in good health. This rearrangement joins TRBV5-1 to TRBJ1-2; D is perhaps TRBD1 (5 bases). The DNA of the CDR3 is TGCGCCAGCAGCCCGAGGACACCTGAGGGCTACACCTTC. Translating gives CASSPRTPEGYTF.